Below are 7 T cell receptor beta chains sequenced from a single sample in a study of a mutant IDH1 vaccine in newly diagnosed glioma. Time point here: baseline, week 1 (first vaccination visit). Treatment in this sample: pre-vaccination baseline after standard-of-care therapy. Here immunoSEQ multiplex PCR was the method, and the copy in TCRdb shows in-frame clones only, minus some. The table includes around 100,000 clones, approximately 80% detected once. The material was PBMCs, obtained from a glioma patient treated with radiotherapy, temozolomide or both. These receptor sequences come from a man aged 40-55 years with glioma. Some clones in this sample may be carry-over from other donors' samples.

The V and J genes are TRBV6-5 and TRBJ2-2; 7 positions agree with TRBD1. Germline V gives CDR1 MNHEY, CDR2 SVGAGI. The CDR3 length is 16 residues. V trimming: 0 bases; J trimming: 7 bases; junction bases outside the gene matches: 8. DNA of the CDR3: TGTGCCAGCAGTTACTCGTACAGGGGAACTAGCGGGGAGCTGTTTTTT. This codes for CASSYSYRGTSGELFF.

J is TRBJ1-1 and V is TRBV6-5, with 7 bases aligning to TRBD1. Losses at the gene ends were 1 base for V and 0 bases for J; bases not matched to a gene: 5. The CDR3 loop spans 16 amino acids. Germline CDR1 is MNHEY and CDR2 is SVGAGI. CDR3 sequence (DNA): TGTGCCAGCAGTTACTTTCACGGGACAGTGAACACTGAAGCTTTCTTT. This sequence encodes CASSYFHGTVNTEAFF.

The chain combines TRBV30 with TRBJ1-4, with a tentative D call TRBD1 (6 bases). In germline, CDR1 is GTSNPN, CDR2 SVGIG (reference sequence). Trimming took off 0 bases at V and 6 bases at J, with 14 bases between the two ends. The CDR3 is made up of 15 amino acids. CDR3 residues: CAWSVGGGADEKLFF. DNA of the CDR3: TGTGCCTGGAGTGTTGGAGGGGGGGCTGATGAAAAACTGTTTTTT.

This clone was seen once. This chain joins TRBV4-1 and TRBJ1-6; D call uncertain. The CDR3 totals 17 residues. The V gene lost 4 bases and the J gene lost 7 bases, with 20 bases spanning the gap. Germline V gene sequence: CDR1 MGHRA, CDR2 YSYEKL. The CDR3: CASSRANPVTTNSPLHF. CDR3 DNA sequence: TGCGCCAGCAGCCGAGCAAATCCGGTAACCACGAATTCACCCCTCCACTTT.

The chain has TRBV30 and TRBJ1-3; D is possibly TRBD1 (5 bases). Trimming shortened V by 1 base and J by 0 bases, and 13 bases separated the two germline ends. The germline V gene has CDR1 GTSNPN and CDR2 SVGIG (reference sequence). CDR3 length: 16 amino acids. CDR3 in DNA: TGTGCCTGGAGTGCCTGGGACGGTATCTCTGGAAACACCATATATTTT. This sequence encodes CAWSAWDGISGNTIYF. Drawing the rest from reference TRBV30 and TRBJ1-3, the complete variable domain is SQTIHQWPATLVQPVGSPLSLECTVEGTSNPNLYWYRQAAGRGLQLLFYSVGIGQISSEVPQNLSASRPQDRQFILSSKKLLLSDSGFYLCAWSAWDGISGNTIYFGEGSWLTVV.

The J gene is TRBJ2-2, the V gene TRBV5-1; 11 bases are a match to TRBD2. The CDR3 has 17 residues. In germline, CDR1 is SGHRS, CDR2 YFSETQ. Trimming took 0 bases from V and 4 from J; bases not matched to a gene: 5. Written as DNA, the CDR3 is TGCGCCAGCAGCTTGGGGCTAGCGGGGGGAGTCACCGGGGAGCTGTTTTTT. This translates into CASSLGLAGGVTGELFF.

The chain employs TRBV5-1 and TRBJ1-1; D gene ambiguous. With 1 base removed from V and 8 bases from J, the gap between germline ends came to 9 bases. This CDR3 has 12 residues. CDR1 is SGHRS, CDR2 YFSETQ, per germline. For the CDR3, the DNA is TGCGCCAGCAGCTTGCCGACGGACGAAGCTTTCTTT. Translated: CASSLPTDEAFF.